This TCR beta chain is drawn from a study of blood T cell repertoires in COVID-19. Background on the study: The United States, Italy and Spain provided the acute and convalescent COVID-19 samples. T cells, B-cell-depleted T cells, or PBMCs provided the cDNA or gDNA that served as material.

The J segment lost 6 bases and the V segment lost 0 bases, leaving 8 bases of the junction unmatched. Germline V gene sequence: CDR1 MNHNY, CDR2 SVGAGI (reference sequence). This CDR3 region has 16 residues. Sequencing was performed with immunoSEQ multiplex PCR; in TCRdb, only in-frame clones are kept and a portion is missing. The table shows approximately 120,000 clones, with 75% to 85% occurring only once. The receptor's source is a human donor in a cohort sampled during active COVID-19. The sample was peripheral blood. V gene TRBV6-6 combines with J gene TRBJ2-3; 8 bases fit TRBD2. In DNA, the CDR3 is TGTGCCAGCAGTTACTCTGCGCGGGAGGTTTCGGATACGCAGTATTTT. Its protein product is CASSYSAREVSDTQYF.